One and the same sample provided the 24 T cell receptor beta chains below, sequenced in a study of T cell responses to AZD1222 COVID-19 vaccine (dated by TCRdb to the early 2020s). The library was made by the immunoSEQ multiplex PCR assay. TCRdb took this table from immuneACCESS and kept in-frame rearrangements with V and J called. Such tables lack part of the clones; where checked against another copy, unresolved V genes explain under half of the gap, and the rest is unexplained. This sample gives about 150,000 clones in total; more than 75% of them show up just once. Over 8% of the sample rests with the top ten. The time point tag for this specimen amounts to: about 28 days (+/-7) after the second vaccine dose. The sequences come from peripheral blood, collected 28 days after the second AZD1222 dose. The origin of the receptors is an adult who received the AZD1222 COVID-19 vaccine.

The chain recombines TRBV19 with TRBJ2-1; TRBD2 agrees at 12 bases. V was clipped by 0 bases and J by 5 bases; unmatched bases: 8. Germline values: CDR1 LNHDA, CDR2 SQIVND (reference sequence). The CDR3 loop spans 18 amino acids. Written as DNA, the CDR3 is TGTGCCAGTAGTATAGAAAGACTAGCGGGAGTTCACAACAATGAGCAGTTCTTC. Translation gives CASSIERLAGVHNNEQFF.

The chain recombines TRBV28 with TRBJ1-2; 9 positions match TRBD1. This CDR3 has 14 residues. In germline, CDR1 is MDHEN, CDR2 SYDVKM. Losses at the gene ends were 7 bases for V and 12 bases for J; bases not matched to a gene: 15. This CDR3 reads CASTTLPGQGPDTF. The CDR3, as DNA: TGTGCCAGCACCACTCTCCCGGGACAGGGACCGGACACCTTC.

The CDR3 nucleotides read TGTGCCACCAGCAGAGGGACCCGGGGCTCCTACAATGAGCAGTTCTTC. Protein product: CATSRGTRGSYNEQFF. This rearrangement joins TRBV15 to TRBJ2-1; perhaps TRBD2 as D (5 bases). CDR1 and CDR2 (germline): LNHNV, YYDKDF (reference sequence). The CDR3 loop spans 16 amino acids. Trimming stripped 1 base from V and 0 bases from J, with 10 bases between.

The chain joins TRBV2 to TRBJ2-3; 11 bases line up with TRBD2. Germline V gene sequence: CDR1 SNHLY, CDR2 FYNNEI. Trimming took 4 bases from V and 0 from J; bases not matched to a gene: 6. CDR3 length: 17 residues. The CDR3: CASSAQRLAGSTDTQYF. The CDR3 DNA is TGTGCCAGCAGTGCCCAAAGACTAGCGGGAAGCACAGATACGCAGTATTTT.

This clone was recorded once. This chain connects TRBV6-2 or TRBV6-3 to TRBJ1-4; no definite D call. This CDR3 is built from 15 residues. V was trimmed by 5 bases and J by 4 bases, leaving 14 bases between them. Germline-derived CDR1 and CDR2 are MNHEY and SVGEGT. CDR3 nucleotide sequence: TGTGCCAGCAGTACCCGACCCGGTGGTAATGAAAAACTGTTTTTT. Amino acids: CASSTRPGGNEKLFF.

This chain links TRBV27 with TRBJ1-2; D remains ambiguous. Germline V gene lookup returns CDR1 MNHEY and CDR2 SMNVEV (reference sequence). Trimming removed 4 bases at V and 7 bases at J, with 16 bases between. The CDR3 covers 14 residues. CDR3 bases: TGTGCCAGCAGTTCGGCGGCTCGCGTGGGTGGCTACACCTTC. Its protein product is CASSSAARVGGYTF.

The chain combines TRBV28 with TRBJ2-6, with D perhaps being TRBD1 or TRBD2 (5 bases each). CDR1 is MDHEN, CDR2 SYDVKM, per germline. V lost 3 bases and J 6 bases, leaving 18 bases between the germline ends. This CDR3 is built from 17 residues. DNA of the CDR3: TGTGCCAGCAGTTTGTTATCCGGGACCTTGAAGGCCAACGTCCTGACTTTC. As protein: CASSLLSGTLKANVLTF. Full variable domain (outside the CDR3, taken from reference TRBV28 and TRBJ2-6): DVKVTQSSRYLVKRTGEKVFLECVQDMDHENMFWYRQDPGLGLRLIYFSYDVKMKEKGDIPEGYSVSREKKERFSLILESASTNQTSMYLCASSLLSGTLKANVLTFGAGSRLTVL.

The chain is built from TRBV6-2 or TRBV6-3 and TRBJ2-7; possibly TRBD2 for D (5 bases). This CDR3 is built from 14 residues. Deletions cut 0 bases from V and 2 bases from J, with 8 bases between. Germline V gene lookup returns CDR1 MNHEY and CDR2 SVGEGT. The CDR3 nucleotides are TGTGCCAGCAGTTACTCTTCCGGGACCTACGAGCAGTACTTC. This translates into CASSYSSGTYEQYF.

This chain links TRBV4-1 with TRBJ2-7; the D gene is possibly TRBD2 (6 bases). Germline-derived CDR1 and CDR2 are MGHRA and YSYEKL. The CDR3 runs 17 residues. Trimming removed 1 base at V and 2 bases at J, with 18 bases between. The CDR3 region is CASSQVVGSRGTYEQYF. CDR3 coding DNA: TGCGCCAGCAGCCAAGTTGTTGGGTCGCGGGGCACCTACGAGCAGTACTTC.

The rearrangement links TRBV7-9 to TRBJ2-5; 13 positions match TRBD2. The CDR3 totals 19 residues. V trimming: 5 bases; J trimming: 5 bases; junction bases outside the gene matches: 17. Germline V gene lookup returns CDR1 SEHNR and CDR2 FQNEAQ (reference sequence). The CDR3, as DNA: TGTGCCAGCAGCACCCTCCAGAGAGGGACTAGCGGGATCTGGGAGACCCAGTACTTC. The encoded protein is CASSTLQRGTSGIWETQYF.

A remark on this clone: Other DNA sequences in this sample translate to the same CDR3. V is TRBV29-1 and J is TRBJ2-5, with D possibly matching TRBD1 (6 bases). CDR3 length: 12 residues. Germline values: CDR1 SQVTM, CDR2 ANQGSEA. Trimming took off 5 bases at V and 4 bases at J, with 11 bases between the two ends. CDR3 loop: CSVLQGGETQYF. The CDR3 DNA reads TGCAGCGTTCTACAGGGCGGAGAGACCCAGTACTTC.

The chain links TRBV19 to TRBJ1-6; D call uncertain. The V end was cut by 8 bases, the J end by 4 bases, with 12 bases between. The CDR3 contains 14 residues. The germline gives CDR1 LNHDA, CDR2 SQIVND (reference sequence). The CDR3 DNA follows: TGTGCCAGTTCTGACGGCCCTTATAATTCACCCCTCCACTTT. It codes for CASSDGPYNSPLHF.

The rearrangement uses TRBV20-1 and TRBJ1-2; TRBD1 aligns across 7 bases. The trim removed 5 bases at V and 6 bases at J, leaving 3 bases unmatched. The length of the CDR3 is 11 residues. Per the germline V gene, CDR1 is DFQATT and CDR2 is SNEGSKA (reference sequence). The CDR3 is CSAPRGNGYTF. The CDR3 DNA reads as TGCAGTGCTCCCAGGGGGAATGGCTACACCTTC.

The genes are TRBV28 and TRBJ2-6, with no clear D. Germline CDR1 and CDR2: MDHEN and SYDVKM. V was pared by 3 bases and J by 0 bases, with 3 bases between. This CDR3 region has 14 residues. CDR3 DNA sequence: TGTGCCAGCAGTTTCAACTCTGGGGCCAACGTCCTGACTTTC. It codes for CASSFNSGANVLTF.

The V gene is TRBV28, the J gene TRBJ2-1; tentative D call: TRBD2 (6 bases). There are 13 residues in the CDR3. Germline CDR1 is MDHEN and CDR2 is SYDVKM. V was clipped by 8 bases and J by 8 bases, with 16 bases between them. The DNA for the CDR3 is TGTGCCAGCCATGGTGGAGGGCGCCATGAGCAGTTCTTC. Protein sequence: CASHGGGRHEQFF.

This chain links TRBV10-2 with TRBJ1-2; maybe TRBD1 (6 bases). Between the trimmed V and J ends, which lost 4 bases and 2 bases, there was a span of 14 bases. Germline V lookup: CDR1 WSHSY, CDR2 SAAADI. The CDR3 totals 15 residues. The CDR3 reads CASSGDRLANYGYTF. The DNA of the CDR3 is TGCGCCAGCAGTGGAGACAGGTTGGCGAACTATGGCTACACCTTC.

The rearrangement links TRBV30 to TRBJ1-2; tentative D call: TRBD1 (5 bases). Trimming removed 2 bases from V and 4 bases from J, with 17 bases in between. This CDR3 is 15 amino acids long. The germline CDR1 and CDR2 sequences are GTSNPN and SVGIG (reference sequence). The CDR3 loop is CAWSTPGRGPYGYTF. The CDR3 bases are TGTGCCTGGAGTACCCCGGGGAGGGGACCCTATGGCTACACCTTC.

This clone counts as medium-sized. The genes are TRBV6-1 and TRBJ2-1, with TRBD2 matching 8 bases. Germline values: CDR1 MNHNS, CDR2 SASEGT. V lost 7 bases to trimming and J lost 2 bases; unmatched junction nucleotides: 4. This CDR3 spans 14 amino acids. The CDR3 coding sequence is TGTGCCAGCACCTTAGCGGGACCCTACAATGAGCAGTTCTTC. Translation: CASTLAGPYNEQFF.

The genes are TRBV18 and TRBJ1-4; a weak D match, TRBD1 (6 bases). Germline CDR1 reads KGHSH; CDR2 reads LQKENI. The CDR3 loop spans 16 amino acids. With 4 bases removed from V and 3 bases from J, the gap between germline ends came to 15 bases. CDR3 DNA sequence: TGTGCCAGCTCACAGGGGACACCGGCGGCTAATGAAAAACTGTTTTTT. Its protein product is CASSQGTPAANEKLFF.

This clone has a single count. The CDR3 here is CASSSSLGRETQYF. The CDR3 DNA is TGTGCCAGCAGCTCATCGCTGGGGCGAGAGACCCAGTACTTC. This chain connects TRBV9 to TRBJ2-5, with D perhaps TRBD1 (5 bases). This CDR3 is built from 14 residues. Germline CDR1 SGDLS, CDR2 YYNGEE. Trimming shortened V by 4 bases and J by 4 bases, and 14 bases separated the two germline ends.

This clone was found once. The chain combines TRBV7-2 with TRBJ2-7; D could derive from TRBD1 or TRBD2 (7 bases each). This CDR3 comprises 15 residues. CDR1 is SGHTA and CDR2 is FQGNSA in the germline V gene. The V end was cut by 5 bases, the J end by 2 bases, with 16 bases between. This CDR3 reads CASSQGRGGTYEQYF. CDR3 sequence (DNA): TGTGCCAGCAGCCAGGGCAGGGGGGGAACCTACGAGCAGTACTTC.

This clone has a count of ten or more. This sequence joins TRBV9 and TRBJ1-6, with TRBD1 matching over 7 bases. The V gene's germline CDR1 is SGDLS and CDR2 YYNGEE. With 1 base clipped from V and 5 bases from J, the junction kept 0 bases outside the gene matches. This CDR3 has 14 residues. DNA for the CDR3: TGTGCCAGCAGCGTAACAGGGGATAATTCACCCCTCCACTTT. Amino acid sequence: CASSVTGDNSPLHF. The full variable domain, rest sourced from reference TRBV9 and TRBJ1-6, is DSGVTQTPKHLITATGQRVTLRCSPRSGDLSVYWYQQSLDQGLQFLIQYYNGEERAKGNILERFSAQQFPDLHSELNLSSLELGDSALYFCASSVTGDNSPLHFGNGTRLTVT.

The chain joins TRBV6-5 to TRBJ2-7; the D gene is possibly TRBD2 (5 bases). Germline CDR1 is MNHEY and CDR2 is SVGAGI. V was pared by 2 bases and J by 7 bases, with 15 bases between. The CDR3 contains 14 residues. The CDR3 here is CASSYPGSKVEQYF. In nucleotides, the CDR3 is TGTGCCAGCAGTTACCCGGGATCTAAGGTAGAGCAGTACTTC.

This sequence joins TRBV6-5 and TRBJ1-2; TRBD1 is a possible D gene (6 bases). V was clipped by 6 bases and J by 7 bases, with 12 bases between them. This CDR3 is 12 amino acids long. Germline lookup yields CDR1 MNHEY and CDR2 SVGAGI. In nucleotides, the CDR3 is TGTGCCAGCAGGGACGGAGGGGGTGGCTACACCTTC. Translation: CASRDGGGGYTF.